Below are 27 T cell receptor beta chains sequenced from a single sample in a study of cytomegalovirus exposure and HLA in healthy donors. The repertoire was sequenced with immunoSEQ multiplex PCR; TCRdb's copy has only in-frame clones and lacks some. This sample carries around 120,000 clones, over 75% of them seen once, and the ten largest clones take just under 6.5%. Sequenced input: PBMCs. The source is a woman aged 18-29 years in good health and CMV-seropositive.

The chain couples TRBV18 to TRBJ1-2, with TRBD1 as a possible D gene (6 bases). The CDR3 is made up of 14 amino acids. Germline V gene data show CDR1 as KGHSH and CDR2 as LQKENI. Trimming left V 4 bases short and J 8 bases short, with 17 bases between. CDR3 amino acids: CASSLNRELRGYTF. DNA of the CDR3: TGTGCCAGCTCACTTAACAGGGAGCTCCGGGGCTACACCTTC.

CDR3 sequence: CASTGLNTIYF. As DNA, the CDR3 is TGTGCCAGTACTGGACTTAACACCATATATTTT. The chain recombines TRBV19 with TRBJ1-3; the D is unclear. The CDR3 runs 11 residues. V dropped 7 bases and J dropped 7 bases, with 8 bases sitting between them. The germline gives CDR1 LNHDA, CDR2 SQIVND (reference sequence).

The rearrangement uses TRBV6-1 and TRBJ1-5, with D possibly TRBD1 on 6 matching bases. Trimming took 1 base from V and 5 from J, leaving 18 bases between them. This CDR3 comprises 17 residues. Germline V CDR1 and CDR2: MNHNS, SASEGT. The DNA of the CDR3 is TGTGCCAGCAGTGAAGATCCAGGGGCAGTAAGGGATCAGCCCCAGCATTTT. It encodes CASSEDPGAVRDQPQHF.

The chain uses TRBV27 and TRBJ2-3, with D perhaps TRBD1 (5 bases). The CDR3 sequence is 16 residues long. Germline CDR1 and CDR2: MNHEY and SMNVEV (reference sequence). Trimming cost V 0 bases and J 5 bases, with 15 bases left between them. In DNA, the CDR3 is TGTGCCAGCAGTTTATCTTGGGCTCAGGGCAAAGATACGCAGTATTTT. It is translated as CASSLSWAQGKDTQYF.

This CDR3 is CASSTTTLGQGRDEQYF. In nucleotides, the CDR3 is TGTGCCAGCAGCACAACTACTCTGGGACAGGGAAGGGACGAGCAGTACTTC. The chain recombines TRBV7-9 with TRBJ2-7; 9 bases map to TRBD1. The CDR3 loop spans 17 amino acids. The germline gives CDR1 SEHNR, CDR2 FQNEAQ (reference sequence). The V gene end was trimmed by 5 bases and the J gene end by 5 bases; junction bases not matched to a gene: 16. The full variable domain, its missing parts supplied by reference TRBV7-9 and TRBJ2-7, is DTGVSQNPRHKITKRGQNVTFRCDPISEHNRLYWYRQTLGQGPEFLTYFQNEAQLEKSRLLSDRFSAERPKGSFSTLEIQRTEQGDSAMYLCASSTTTLGQGRDEQYFGPGTRLTVT.

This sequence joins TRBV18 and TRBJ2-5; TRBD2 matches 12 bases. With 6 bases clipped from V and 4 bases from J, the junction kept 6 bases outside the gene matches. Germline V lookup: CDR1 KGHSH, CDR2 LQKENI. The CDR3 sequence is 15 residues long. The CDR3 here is CASSPTSGGGETQYF. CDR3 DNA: TGTGCCAGCTCCCCGACTAGCGGGGGAGGAGAGACCCAGTACTTC.

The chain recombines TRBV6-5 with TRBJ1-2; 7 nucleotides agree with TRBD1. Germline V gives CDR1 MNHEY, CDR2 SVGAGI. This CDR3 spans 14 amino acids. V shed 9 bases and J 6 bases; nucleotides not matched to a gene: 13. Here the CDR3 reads CASKPYRGSHGYTF. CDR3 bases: TGTGCCAGTAAGCCCTACAGGGGTTCACATGGCTACACCTTC.

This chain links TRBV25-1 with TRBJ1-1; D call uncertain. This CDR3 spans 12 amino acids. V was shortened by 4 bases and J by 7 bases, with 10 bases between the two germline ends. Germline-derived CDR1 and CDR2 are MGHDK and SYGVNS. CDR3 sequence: CASSGGSVEAFF. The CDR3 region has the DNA TGTGCCAGCAGTGGAGGCAGCGTTGAAGCTTTCTTT. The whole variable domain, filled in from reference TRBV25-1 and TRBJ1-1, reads EADIYQTPRYLVIGTGKKITLECSQTMGHDKMYWYQQDPGMELHLIHYSYGVNSTEKGDLSSESTVSRIRTEHFPLTLESARPSHTSQYLCASSGGSVEAFFGQGTRLTVV.

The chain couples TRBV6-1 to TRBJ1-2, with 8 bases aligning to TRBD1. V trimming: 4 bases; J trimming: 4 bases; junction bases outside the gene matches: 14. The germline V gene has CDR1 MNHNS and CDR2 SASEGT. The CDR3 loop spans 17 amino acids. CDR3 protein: CASSAHRPGTGFYGYTF. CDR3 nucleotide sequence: TGTGCCAGCAGTGCCCACCGTCCCGGGACAGGATTCTATGGCTACACCTTC.

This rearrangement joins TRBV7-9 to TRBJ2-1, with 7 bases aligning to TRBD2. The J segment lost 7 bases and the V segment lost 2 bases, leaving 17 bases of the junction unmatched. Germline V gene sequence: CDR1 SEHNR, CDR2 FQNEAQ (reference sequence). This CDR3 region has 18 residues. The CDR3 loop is CASSLKYRVSGVINEQFF. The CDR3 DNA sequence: TGTGCCAGCAGCTTAAAATATCGTGTGAGCGGGGTGATTAATGAGCAGTTCTTC.

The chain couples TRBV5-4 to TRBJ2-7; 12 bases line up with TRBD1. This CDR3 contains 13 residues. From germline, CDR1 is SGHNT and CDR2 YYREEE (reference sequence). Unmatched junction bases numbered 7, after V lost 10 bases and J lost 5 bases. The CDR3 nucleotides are TGTGCCGCAACCCGGGACAGGGGGCACGAGCAGTACTTC. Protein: CAATRDRGHEQYF. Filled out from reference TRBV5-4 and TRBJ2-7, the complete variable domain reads ETGVTQSPTHLIKTRGQQVTLRCSSQSGHNTVSWYQQALGQGPQFIFQYYREEENGRGNFPPRFSGLQFPNYSSELNVNALELDDSALYLCAATRDRGHEQYFGPGTRLTVT.

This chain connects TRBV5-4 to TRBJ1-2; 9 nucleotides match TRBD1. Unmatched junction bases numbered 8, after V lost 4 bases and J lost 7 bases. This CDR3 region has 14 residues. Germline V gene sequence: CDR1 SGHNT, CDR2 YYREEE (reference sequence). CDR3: CASSVSGTGSGYTF. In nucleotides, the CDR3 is TGTGCCAGCAGCGTCTCCGGGACAGGGTCTGGCTACACCTTC.

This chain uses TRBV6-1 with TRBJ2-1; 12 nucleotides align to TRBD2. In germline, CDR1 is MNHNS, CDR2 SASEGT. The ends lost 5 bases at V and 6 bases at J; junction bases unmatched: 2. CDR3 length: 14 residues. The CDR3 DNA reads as TGTGCCAGCAGTCCTAGCGGGGGGGCCAATGAGCAGTTCTTC. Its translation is CASSPSGGANEQFF.

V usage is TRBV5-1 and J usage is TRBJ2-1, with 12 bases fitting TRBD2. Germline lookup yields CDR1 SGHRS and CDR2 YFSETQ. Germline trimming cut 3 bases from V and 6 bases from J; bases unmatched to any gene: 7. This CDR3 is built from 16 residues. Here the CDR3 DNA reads TGCGCCAGCAGCTGGACCGCTAGCGGGGGGGCCAATGAGCAGTTCTTC. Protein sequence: CASSWTASGGANEQFF.

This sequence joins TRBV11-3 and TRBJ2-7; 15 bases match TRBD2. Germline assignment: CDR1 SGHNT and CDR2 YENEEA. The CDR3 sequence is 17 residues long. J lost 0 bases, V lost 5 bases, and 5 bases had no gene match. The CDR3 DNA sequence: TGTGCCAGCAGCCCCCGGACTAGCGGGAGGGACTCCTACGAGCAGTACTTC. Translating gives CASSPRTSGRDSYEQYF.

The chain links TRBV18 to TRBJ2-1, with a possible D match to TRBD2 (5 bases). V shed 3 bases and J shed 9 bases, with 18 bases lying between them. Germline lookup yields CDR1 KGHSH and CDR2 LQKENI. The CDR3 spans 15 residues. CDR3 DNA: TGTGCCAGCTCACCCCCAAAGACTACCCGGCTTGAGCAGTTCTTC. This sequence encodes CASSPPKTTRLEQFF.

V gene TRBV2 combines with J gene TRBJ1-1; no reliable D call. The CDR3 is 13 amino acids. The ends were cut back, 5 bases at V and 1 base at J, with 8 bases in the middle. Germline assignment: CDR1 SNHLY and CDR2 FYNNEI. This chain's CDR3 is CASSKQRNTEAFF. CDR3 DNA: TGTGCCAGCAGTAAACAGAGGAACACTGAAGCTTTCTTT.

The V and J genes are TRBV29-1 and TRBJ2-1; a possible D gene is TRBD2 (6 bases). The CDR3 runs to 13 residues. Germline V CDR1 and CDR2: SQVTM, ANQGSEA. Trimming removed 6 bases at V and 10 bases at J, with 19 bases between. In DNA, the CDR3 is TGCAGCGTCTGGACTATTGGTTTCGGGGAGCAGTTCTTC. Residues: CSVWTIGFGEQFF.

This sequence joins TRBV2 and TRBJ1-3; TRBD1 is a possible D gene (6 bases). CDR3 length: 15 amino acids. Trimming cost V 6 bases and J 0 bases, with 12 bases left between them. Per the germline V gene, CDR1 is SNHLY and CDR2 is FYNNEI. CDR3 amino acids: CASSLDRISGNTIYF. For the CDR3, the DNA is TGTGCCAGCAGCCTAGACAGGATCTCTGGAAACACCATATATTTT.

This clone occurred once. The CDR3 spells CSARRGLGGELFF. The CDR3 nucleotides read TGCAGCGCCCGGAGGGGGCTGGGCGGGGAGCTGTTTTTT. The chain employs TRBV29-1 and TRBJ2-2; tentative D call: TRBD1 (7 bases). CDR3 size: 13 residues. CDR1 is SQVTM, CDR2 ANQGSEA, per germline. Deletions cut 7 bases from V and 7 bases from J, with 16 bases between.

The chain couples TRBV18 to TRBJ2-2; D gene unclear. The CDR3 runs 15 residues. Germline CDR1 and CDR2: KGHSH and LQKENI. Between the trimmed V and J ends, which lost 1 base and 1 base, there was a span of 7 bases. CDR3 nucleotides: TGTGCCAGCTCACCACGATCCAGGAACACCGGGGAGCTGTTTTTT. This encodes CASSPRSRNTGELFF.

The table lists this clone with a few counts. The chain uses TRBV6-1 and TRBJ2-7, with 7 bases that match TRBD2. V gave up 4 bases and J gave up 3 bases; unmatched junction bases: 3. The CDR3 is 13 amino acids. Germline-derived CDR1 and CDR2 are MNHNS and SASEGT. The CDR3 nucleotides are TGTGCCAGCAGTGTCGCTAGCGGCTACGAGCAGTACTTC. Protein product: CASSVASGYEQYF.

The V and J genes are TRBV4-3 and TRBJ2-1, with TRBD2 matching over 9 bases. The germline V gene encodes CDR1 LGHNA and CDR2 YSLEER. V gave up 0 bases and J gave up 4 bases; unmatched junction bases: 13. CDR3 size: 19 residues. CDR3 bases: TGCGCCAGCAGCCAAGACCCGCCGCGTAGCGGGAGAGGGTACAATGAGCAGTTCTTC. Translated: CASSQDPPRSGRGYNEQFF.

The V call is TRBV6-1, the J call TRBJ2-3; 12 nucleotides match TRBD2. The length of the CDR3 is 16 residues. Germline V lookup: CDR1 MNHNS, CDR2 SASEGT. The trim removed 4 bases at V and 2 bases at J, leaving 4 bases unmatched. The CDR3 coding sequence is TGTGCCAGCAGTGTGACTAGCGGGAGTCTCACAGATACGCAGTATTTT. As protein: CASSVTSGSLTDTQYF.

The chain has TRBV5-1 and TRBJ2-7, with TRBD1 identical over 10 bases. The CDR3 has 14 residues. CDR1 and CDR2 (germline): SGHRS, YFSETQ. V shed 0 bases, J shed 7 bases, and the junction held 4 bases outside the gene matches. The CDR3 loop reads CASSLAGQGLEQYF. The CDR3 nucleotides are TGCGCCAGCAGCTTGGCGGGACAGGGGTTGGAGCAGTACTTC.

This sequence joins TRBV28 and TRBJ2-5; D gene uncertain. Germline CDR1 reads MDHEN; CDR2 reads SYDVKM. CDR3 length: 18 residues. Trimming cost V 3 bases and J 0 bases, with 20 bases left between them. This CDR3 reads CASSFPRLRLSYQETQYF. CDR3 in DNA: TGTGCCAGCAGTTTCCCCAGGTTGCGTCTTTCGTACCAAGAGACCCAGTACTTC.

The CDR3 DNA reads TGTGCCTGGCAGAGACAGGGTTTCGGTGAAGCTTTCTTT. Its protein product is CAWQRQGFGEAFF. The genes are TRBV30 and TRBJ1-1; 7 positions agree with TRBD1. Germline V gene sequence: CDR1 GTSNPN, CDR2 SVGIG (reference sequence). The CDR3 has 13 amino acids. V lost 5 bases to trimming and J lost 7 bases; unmatched junction nucleotides: 10.